The 22 T cell receptor beta chains presented below share a single source sample, sequenced in a study of blood T cell repertoires in COVID-19. Data came from immunoSEQ multiplex PCR; TCRdb stores just in-frame clones and leaves some out. The repertoire holds roughly 200,000 clones, around four fifths seen once, with 7.5% to 9.5% in the top ten. Sequenced material: peripheral blood. The receptors were gathered from a woman aged 80 or older with COVID-19, enrolled during active disease.

This chain uses TRBV27 with TRBJ1-4, with a tentative D call TRBD1 (6 bases). The CDR3 runs to 15 residues. The V and J ends lost 5 bases and 0 bases respectively, with 10 bases between them. Germline V lookup: CDR1 MNHEY, CDR2 SMNVEV (reference sequence). The CDR3 region is CASSPQGSTNEKLFF. For the CDR3, the DNA is TGTGCCAGCAGTCCCCAGGGGTCAACTAATGAAAAACTGTTTTTT. The full variable domain, completed using reference TRBV27 and TRBJ1-4, is EAQVTQNPRYLITVTGKKLTVTCSQNMNHEYMSWYRQDPGLGLRQIYYSMNVEVTDKGDVPEGYKVSRKEKRNFPLILESPSPNQTSLYFCASSPQGSTNEKLFFGSGTQLSVL.

This clone was seen a single time. V gene TRBV18 combines with J gene TRBJ2-1, with D possibly TRBD2 on 5 matching bases. V lost 5 bases to trimming and J lost 7 bases, with 12 bases between them. The CDR3 runs to 13 residues. CDR1 KGHSH and CDR2 LQKENI come from the germline V gene. CDR3 sequence (DNA): TGTGCCAGCTCAGTCCAAGGCGGGAATGAGCAGTTCTTC. Amino acids: CASSVQGGNEQFF.

The V and J genes are TRBV5-4 and TRBJ2-3, with 9 bases fitting TRBD2. CDR3 size: 17 residues. With 3 bases clipped from V and 7 bases from J, the junction kept 15 bases outside the gene matches. Germline loops: CDR1 SGHNT, CDR2 YYREEE (reference sequence). The CDR3 bases are TGTGCCAGCAGCTCTACAATAGCGGGGGCCGGGGGATATACGCAGTATTTT. This encodes CASSSTIAGAGGYTQYF. The whole variable domain, filled in from reference TRBV5-4 and TRBJ2-3, reads ETGVTQSPTHLIKTRGQQVTLRCSSQSGHNTVSWYQQALGQGPQFIFQYYREEENGRGNFPPRFSGLQFPNYSSELNVNALELDDSALYLCASSSTIAGAGGYTQYFGPGTRLTVL.

As to this clone: At one of its ends the junction is not consistent with the germline gene, which may arise from a read error. This chain uses TRBV3-1 (or the pseudogene TRBV3-2) with TRBJ1-1; 10 bases are a match to TRBD1. The CDR3 is 17 residues long. The germline CDR1 and CDR2 sequences are LGHDT and YNNKEL (reference sequence). The DNA for the CDR3 is TGTGCCAGCAGCCGCCGGGACAGGGGATTCATGAACCCTGAAGCTTTCTTT. The encoded protein is CASSRRDRGFMNPEAFF.

This clone was found once. The chain uses TRBV6-5 and TRBJ2-1, with TRBD2 matching over 11 bases. Germline-derived CDR1 and CDR2 are MNHEY and SVGAGI. The CDR3 consists of 15 residues. V dropped 2 bases and J dropped 9; count of bases not matched to a gene: 6. The CDR3 sequence is CASSYGLAGGGEQFF. CDR3 DNA sequence: TGTGCCAGCAGTTACGGGTTAGCGGGAGGGGGTGAGCAGTTCTTC.

This chain links TRBV6-5 with TRBJ2-2, with no clear D. CDR3 size: 11 residues. Between the trimmed V and J ends, which lost 10 bases and 4 bases, there was a span of 7 bases. The germline V gene encodes CDR1 MNHEY and CDR2 SVGAGI. This CDR3 is CAIEATGELFF. The CDR3 DNA reads TGTGCCATCGAGGCCACCGGGGAGCTGTTTTTT.

V and J are TRBV6-2 or TRBV6-3 and TRBJ2-5; D is unclear. Germline-derived CDR1 and CDR2 are MNHEY and SVGEGT. The CDR3 consists of 14 residues. V was shortened by 0 bases and J by 2 bases, with 7 bases between the two germline ends. The CDR3 nucleotides read TGTGCCAGCAGTTACTCAAGCAGGCAAGAGACCCAGTACTTC. Translation: CASSYSSRQETQYF.

This chain links TRBV20-1 with TRBJ2-1, with D unclear. V lost 5 bases to trimming and J lost 6 bases, with 5 bases between them. The CDR3 has 10 amino acids. Germline CDR1 is DFQATT and CDR2 is SNEGSKA (reference sequence). CDR3 residues: CSALSNEQFF. CDR3 coding DNA: TGCAGTGCTCTCTCCAATGAGCAGTTCTTC.

The V call is TRBV19, the J call TRBJ1-5, with 7 bases matching TRBD1. Germline V gene sequence: CDR1 LNHDA, CDR2 SQIVND (reference sequence). V lost 5 bases to trimming and J lost 3 bases; unmatched junction nucleotides: 4. This CDR3 spans 14 amino acids. The CDR3 DNA reads as TGTGCCAGTAGTGTCGACAGGGCCAATCAGCCCCAGCATTTT. It is translated as CASSVDRANQPQHF.

The rearrangement uses TRBV27 and TRBJ2-2, with 9 bases fitting TRBD2. Germline V gives CDR1 MNHEY, CDR2 SMNVEV (reference sequence). Germline trimming cut 3 bases from V and 4 bases from J; bases unmatched to any gene: 18. This CDR3 contains 20 residues. This CDR3 reads CASSFRAGHLSGRSTGELFF. The CDR3 DNA reads TGTGCCAGCAGTTTTCGGGCGGGACATCTTAGCGGGAGAAGCACCGGGGAGCTGTTTTTT.

The chain combines TRBV30 with TRBJ2-2; the D gene is possibly TRBD1 (7 bases). Trimming left V 0 bases short and J 4 bases short, with 18 bases between. The CDR3 extends over 17 amino acids. CDR1 GTSNPN and CDR2 SVGIG come from the germline V gene (reference sequence). CDR3 loop: CAWSVRRSGGITGELFF. Here the CDR3 DNA reads TGTGCCTGGAGTGTACGAAGGTCAGGGGGGATCACCGGGGAGCTGTTTTTT.

This clone was counted ten times or more. The chain recombines TRBV6-5 with TRBJ1-1; TRBD1 matches at 11 bases. This CDR3 spans 15 amino acids. Germline CDR1 and CDR2: MNHEY and SVGAGI. The V gene end was trimmed by 6 bases and the J gene end by 0 bases; junction bases not matched to a gene: 3. The CDR3 DNA sequence: TGTGCCAGCAGGGGGGACAGGGGGATGAACACTGAAGCTTTCTTT. It translates to CASRGDRGMNTEAFF.

The chain uses TRBV2 and TRBJ2-7, with TRBD1 identical over 12 bases. Trimming cost V 4 bases and J 2 bases; bases outside gene matches: 3. Per the germline V gene, CDR1 is SNHLY and CDR2 is FYNNEI. The CDR3 contains 15 residues. This chain's CDR3 is CASSVGQGAPYEQYF. CDR3 in DNA: TGTGCCAGCAGTGTGGGACAGGGGGCCCCCTACGAGCAGTACTTC.

This clone was recorded only once. The chain recombines TRBV5-1 with TRBJ2-4, with D hard to call. The CDR3 loop spans 19 amino acids. V was cut by 4 bases and J by 0 bases, with 23 bases left in between. The germline CDR1 and CDR2 sequences are SGHRS and YFSETQ. The chain's CDR3 is CASSLRSSAPELAKNIQYF. For the CDR3, the DNA is TGCGCCAGCAGCCTGAGGTCATCGGCCCCTGAATTAGCCAAAAACATTCAGTACTTC.

This sequence joins TRBV10-3 and TRBJ1-5, with D perhaps matching TRBD1 (6 bases). Germline CDR1 ENHRY, CDR2 SYGVKD. Between the trimmed V and J ends, which lost 3 bases and 6 bases, there was a span of 12 bases. This CDR3 has 14 residues. The CDR3 DNA follows: TGTGCCATCAGTGATCAGGGGATGGGTCAGCCCCAGCATTTT. Amino acids: CAISDQGMGQPQHF.

The gene calls are TRBV30 and TRBJ2-5; maybe TRBD2 (6 bases). This CDR3 comprises 17 residues. CDR1 and CDR2 (germline): GTSNPN, SVGIG (reference sequence). V lost 2 bases and J lost 4, with 23 bases in between. The CDR3: CAWSRWGDNAFRETQYF. CDR3 DNA sequence: TGTGCCTGGAGTAGGTGGGGGGATAACGCCTTTAGAGAGACCCAGTACTTC.

The rearrangement links TRBV6-5 to TRBJ1-2, with D possibly TRBD1 on 5 matching bases. The CDR3 is 14 residues long. V was trimmed by 0 bases and J by 8 bases, leaving 13 bases between them. In germline, CDR1 is MNHEY, CDR2 SVGAGI. The CDR3 coding sequence is TGTGCCAGCAGTTACTCGGGAGGGGCGAGGGGCTACACCTTC. This encodes CASSYSGGARGYTF.

The chain carries TRBV3-1 (or the pseudogene TRBV3-2) and TRBJ1-4; D is undetermined. This CDR3 is 14 amino acids long. Germline V gene sequence: CDR1 LGHDT, CDR2 YNNKEL (reference sequence). Between the trimmed V and J ends, which lost 4 bases and 8 bases, there was a span of 14 bases. The DNA for the CDR3 is TGTGCCAGCAGCCCCCAAGAGGGTAGGGAAAAACTGTTTTTT. Its translation is CASSPQEGREKLFF.

A single count supports this clone. One end of the junction is discordant with germline, which a read error may explain. The V and J genes are TRBV6-1 and TRBJ1-2; TRBD1 agrees at 7 bases. CDR1 is MNHNS and CDR2 is SASEGT in the germline V gene. This CDR3 comprises 14 residues. In nucleotides, the CDR3 is TGTGCCAGCAGTCAAGCGGGACAGCCCTATGGCTACACCTTC. Translating gives CASSQAGQPYGYTF.

The chain combines TRBV28 with TRBJ1-1; TRBD1 matches at 7 bases. The CDR3 length is 14 residues. The V and J ends lost 6 bases and 4 bases, in that order; junction bases with no gene match: 8. Germline assignment: CDR1 MDHEN and CDR2 SYDVKM. As DNA, the CDR3 is TGTGCCAGCAGGGGAACAGGGGCGGGCACTGAAGCTTTCTTT. It encodes CASRGTGAGTEAFF.

V and J are TRBV9 and TRBJ1-2, with no clear D. V gave up 4 bases and J gave up 3 bases, with 10 bases separating them. The CDR3 is 13 residues long. Germline CDR1 and CDR2: SGDLS and YYNGEE. CDR3 protein: CASSPPLHYGYTF. The CDR3 nucleotides read TGTGCCAGCAGCCCTCCCCTCCACTATGGCTACACCTTC.

The chain uses TRBV3-1 (or the pseudogene TRBV3-2) and TRBJ1-6; tentative D call: TRBD1 (5 bases). Per the germline V gene, CDR1 is LGHDT and CDR2 is YNNKEL (reference sequence). The CDR3 has 13 amino acids. V lost 3 bases to trimming and J lost 9 bases, with 9 bases between them. The CDR3 DNA reads as TGTGCCAGCAGCCAGTCGGGGGGTTCACCCCTCCACTTT. Translation gives CASSQSGGSPLHF.